These 31 T cell receptor beta chains originate from one sample sequenced in a study of response to subunit inactivated influenza vaccine. TCRdb ran MiXCR on the RT-PCR reads and lists one entry per CDR3 protein. The sample contains about 520,000 distinct CDR3 sequences, approximately 6.9% of which appear only once. Here the sequenced sample was PBMCs from blood, taken about 23 months after vaccination. Receptor source: a man in his fifties or sixties who received an inactivated influenza vaccine.

Many counts were recorded for this clonotype. The chain links TRBV6-2 or TRBV6-3 to TRBJ1-2, with 9 nucleotides matching TRBD1. Germline loops: CDR1 MNHEY, CDR2 SVGEGT. After removal of 4 bases from V and 6 bases from J, the junction contained 3 bases not matched to a gene. This CDR3 is built from 13 residues. CDR3 sequence (DNA): TGTGCCAGCAGTTGGACAGGGGTGGATGGCTACACCTTC. It specifies CASSWTGVDGYTF.

The sample holds many counts of this clonotype. The rearrangement links TRBV12-3 or TRBV12-4 to TRBJ1-5; D is perhaps TRBD1 (6 bases). CDR3 length: 15 amino acids. V was cut by 5 bases and J by 3 bases, with 14 bases left in between. Here the CDR3 DNA reads TGTGCCAGCAGTATCAGGGGATTGTCCAATCAGCCCCAGCATTTT. It yields the protein CASSIRGLSNQPQHF.

This chain joins TRBV27 and TRBJ2-7; weak D call: TRBD1 (5 bases). The CDR3 runs to 13 residues. Trimming pared 8 bases from V and 3 bases from J, leaving 14 bases between. Germline V lookup: CDR1 MNHEY, CDR2 SMNVEV (reference sequence). This chain's CDR3 is CASASRANYEQYF. For the CDR3, the DNA is TGTGCCAGCGCCAGCAGGGCCAACTACGAGCAGTACTTC.

This clonotype showed up many times. The CDR3 sequence: CASSLAPGQILAKNIQYF. CDR3 nucleotides: TGTGCCAGCAGCTTAGCGCCGGGACAGATACTAGCCAAAAACATTCAGTACTTC. The V and J genes are TRBV7-2 and TRBJ2-4; TRBD1 aligns across 7 bases. With V trimmed by 0 bases and J by 0 bases, 8 bases remained unmatched. CDR3 length: 18 amino acids. CDR1 and CDR2 from the germline V gene are SGHTA and FQGNSA. The full variable domain, with the rest looked up from reference TRBV7-2 and TRBJ2-4, is GAGVSQSPSNKVTEKGKDVELRCDPISGHTALYWYRQSLGQGLEFLIYFQGNSAPDKSGLPSDRFSAERTGGSVSTLTIQRTQQEDSAVYLCASSLAPGQILAKNIQYFGAGTRLSVL.

A few counts support this clonotype. The chain combines TRBV20-1 with TRBJ2-1; no clear D gene. The germline CDR1 and CDR2 sequences are DFQATT and SNEGSKA (reference sequence). With 7 bases removed from V and 5 bases from J, the gap between germline ends came to 9 bases. CDR3 length: 11 amino acids. CDR3 sequence: CSVYRHNEQFF. The CDR3 nucleotides are TGCAGTGTGTATAGGCACAATGAGCAGTTCTTC.

This clonotype appeared many times. The chain links TRBV20-1 to TRBJ2-3, with 10 bases matching TRBD2. CDR1 and CDR2 (germline): DFQATT, SNEGSKA (reference sequence). V lost 4 bases to trimming and J lost 2 bases; unmatched junction nucleotides: 12. The CDR3 spans 17 residues. The CDR3 spells CSATSLSGLADTDTQYF. The CDR3 DNA is TGCAGTGCTACCTCACTCAGCGGACTAGCGGACACAGATACGCAGTATTTT.

This clonotype was seen ten or more times. The chain combines TRBV7-8 with TRBJ2-1, with 11 bases that match TRBD2. The CDR3 is made up of 19 amino acids. Germline V gives CDR1 SGHVS, CDR2 FQNEAQ. V shed 0 bases and J 3 bases; nucleotides not matched to a gene: 10. In nucleotides, the CDR3 is TGTGCCAGCAGCTTAGCCCCCATGGGTCTAGCGGGGGGCTACAATGAGCAGTTCTTC. It yields the protein CASSLAPMGLAGGYNEQFF.

In this sample, this clonotype turned up many times. CDR3 residues: CASSLRTGLYEQYF. In nucleotides, the CDR3 is TGTGCCAGCAGCCTCAGGACAGGTTTATACGAGCAGTACTTC. J is TRBJ2-7 and V is TRBV12-3 or TRBV12-4; 7 bases agree with TRBD1. The length of the CDR3 is 14 residues. V lost 6 bases to trimming and J lost 4 bases; unmatched junction nucleotides: 9.

This clonotype was observed a handful of times. The chain couples TRBV4-3 to TRBJ2-7; D is possibly TRBD2 (6 bases). Trimming shortened V by 1 base and J by 3 bases, and 10 bases separated the two germline ends. The CDR3 sequence is 14 residues long. Per the germline V gene, CDR1 is LGHNA and CDR2 is YSLEER. The CDR3 sequence: CASSQAGGDYEQYF. The CDR3 bases are TGCGCCAGCAGCCAAGCCGGAGGGGACTACGAGCAGTACTTC.

The chain is built from TRBV5-1 and TRBJ1-3, with D hard to call. With 4 bases removed from V and 0 bases from J, the gap between germline ends came to 11 bases. Germline V gene data show CDR1 as SGHRS and CDR2 as YFSETQ. This CDR3 spans 15 amino acids. The CDR3: CASSPQENSGNTIYF. The CDR3 DNA reads as TGCGCCAGCAGCCCACAAGAAAACTCTGGAAACACCATATATTTT. Variable domain in full (rest from reference TRBV5-1 and TRBJ1-3): KAGVTQTPRYLIKTRGQQVTLSCSPISGHRSVSWYQQTPGQGLQFLFEYFSETQRNKGNFPGRFSGRQFSNSRSEMNVSTLELGDSALYLCASSPQENSGNTIYFGEGSWLTVV.

This clonotype was seen repeatedly, ten times or more. The V and J genes are TRBV20-1 and TRBJ1-5; 8 nucleotides align to TRBD1. This CDR3 is built from 14 residues. Germline V gene data show CDR1 as DFQATT and CDR2 as SNEGSKA (reference sequence). DNA of the CDR3: TGCAGCCAGACAGGGGCGAGCAGCAATCAGCCCCAGCATTTT. Amino acid sequence: CSQTGASSNQPQHF.

The CDR3 nucleotides are TGTGCCAGCAGCACCCGACAGCGCGATCAGCCCCAGCATTTT. Amino acid sequence: CASSTRQRDQPQHF. The chain carries TRBV4-2 and TRBJ1-5; tentative D call: TRBD1 (5 bases). Trimming left V 5 bases short and J 5 bases short, with 13 bases between. CDR1 LGHNA and CDR2 YNFKEQ come from the germline V gene. The CDR3 contains 14 residues.

This clonotype was seen a few times. This chain connects TRBV7-9 to TRBJ2-2; TRBD1 agrees at 7 bases. This CDR3 has 16 amino acids. J was trimmed by 7 bases and V by 1 base; bases with no gene match: 9. Germline values: CDR1 SEHNR, CDR2 FQNEAQ (reference sequence). The DNA for the CDR3 is TGTGCCAGCAGCTTAGACATGACAGGGATCGGCGGGGAGCTGTTTTTT. Its translation is CASSLDMTGIGGELFF. Combining the CDR3 with reference TRBV7-9 and TRBJ2-2 gives the whole variable domain DTGVSQNPRHKITKRGQNVTFRCDPISEHNRLYWYRQTLGQGPEFLTYFQNEAQLEKSRLLSDRFSAERPKGSFSTLEIQRTEQGDSAMYLCASSLDMTGIGGELFFGEGSRLTVL.

The sample holds many counts of this clonotype. The chain is built from TRBV15 and TRBJ2-5, with 11 bases fitting TRBD1. Germline V gene lookup returns CDR1 LNHNV and CDR2 YYDKDF (reference sequence). The trim removed 5 bases at V and 4 bases at J, leaving 6 bases unmatched. This CDR3 contains 15 residues. CDR3 in amino acids: CATSLWTGGLETQYF. The DNA for the CDR3 is TGTGCCACCAGCCTGTGGACAGGGGGCTTAGAGACCCAGTACTTC. Full variable domain (remainder filled in from reference TRBV15 and TRBJ2-5): DAMVIQNPRYQVTQFGKPVTLSCSQTLNHNVMYWYQQKSSQAPKLLFHYYDKDFNNEADTPDNFQSRRPNTSFCFLDIRSPGLGDTAMYLCATSLWTGGLETQYFGPGTRLLVL.

This clonotype was seen more than once but under ten times. V gene TRBV20-1 combines with J gene TRBJ2-7; weak D call: TRBD2 (5 bases). The CDR3 extends over 15 amino acids. V gave up 5 bases and J gave up 0 bases, with 17 bases separating them. Looked up from germline, CDR1 is DFQATT and CDR2 is SNEGSKA (reference sequence). This CDR3 reads CSAPGLGLSSYEQYF. CDR3 in DNA: TGCAGTGCTCCCGGACTGGGATTGAGCTCCTACGAGCAGTACTTC.

J is TRBJ2-3 and V is TRBV2, with 7 bases fitting TRBD2. From germline, CDR1 is SNHLY and CDR2 FYNNEI. V dropped 6 bases and J dropped 4; count of bases not matched to a gene: 7. The CDR3 loop spans 14 amino acids. The DNA for the CDR3 is TGTGCCAGCAGGGACGGACTAGTTGCAGATACGCAGTATTTT. It encodes CASRDGLVADTQYF.

Ten or more counts support this clonotype. The gene calls are TRBV12-3 or TRBV12-4 and TRBJ2-3; D is perhaps TRBD1 or TRBD2 (5 bases each). V was clipped by 2 bases and J by 2 bases, with 14 bases between them. The CDR3 contains 16 residues. This CDR3 is CASSLRGSGYTDTQYF. CDR3 nucleotides: TGTGCCAGCAGTTTAAGGGGAAGCGGTTACACAGATACGCAGTATTTT.

The chain joins TRBV29-1 to TRBJ2-3, with TRBD2 matching 7 bases. Trimming cost V 8 bases and J 0 bases; bases outside gene matches: 5. CDR1 and CDR2 from the germline V gene are SQVTM and ANQGSEA. This CDR3 is built from 13 residues. The CDR3, as DNA: TGCAGCACTAGCGAAAGAAGCACAGATACGCAGTATTTT. This encodes CSTSERSTDTQYF.

J is TRBJ1-3 and V is TRBV25-1; D is perhaps TRBD1 (6 bases). V was shortened by 4 bases and J by 5 bases, with 15 bases between the two germline ends. Per the germline V gene, CDR1 is MGHDK and CDR2 is SYGVNS. This CDR3 has 15 amino acids. CDR3 sequence: CASSAYRARRNTIYF. The CDR3 DNA reads TGTGCCAGCAGTGCCTACAGGGCCCGACGAAACACCATATATTTT.

The CDR3 DNA sequence: TGCGCCAGCAGCGTCGTAGCGGGGCACTCCTACAATGAGCAGTTCTTC. Its translation is CASSVVAGHSYNEQFF. The gene calls are TRBV5-1 and TRBJ2-1, with 8 bases identical to TRBD2. Per germline, CDR1 SGHRS and CDR2 YFSETQ. This CDR3 has 16 amino acids. Trimming took 4 bases from V and 0 from J; bases not matched to a gene: 6.

This clonotype was recorded at least ten times. The chain employs TRBV5-1 and TRBJ2-6, with 9 bases aligning to TRBD1. Unmatched junction bases numbered 2, after V lost 0 bases and J lost 1 base. Germline V gene lookup returns CDR1 SGHRS and CDR2 YFSETQ. This CDR3 region has 17 residues. The CDR3 DNA is TGCGCCAGCAGCTTGGTTGGGACAGGGTCTGGGGCCAACGTCCTGACTTTC. It specifies CASSLVGTGSGANVLTF.

V is TRBV4-2 and J is TRBJ2-3; 10 bases align to TRBD2. The germline V gene encodes CDR1 LGHNA and CDR2 YNFKEQ. The trim removed 0 bases at V and 4 bases at J, leaving 4 bases unmatched. The CDR3 is 16 residues long. For the CDR3, the DNA is TGTGCCAGCAGCCAAGAGGGAAGCGGGGGGGCAGATACGCAGTATTTT. It yields the protein CASSQEGSGGADTQYF.

The J gene is TRBJ2-1, the V gene TRBV6-2 or TRBV6-3; 8 bases align to TRBD1. V was clipped by 2 bases and J by 10 bases; unmatched bases: 4. The CDR3 has 13 amino acids. The germline gives CDR1 MNHEY, CDR2 SVGEGT. The CDR3 protein is CASSYLTGAEQFF. The CDR3 nucleotides read TGTGCCAGCAGTTACCTGACAGGGGCAGAGCAGTTCTTC.

Ten or more counts support this clonotype. V usage is TRBV4-2 and J usage is TRBJ2-7; 7 nucleotides match TRBD1. Germline V gene data show CDR1 as LGHNA and CDR2 as YNFKEQ. Trimming at V came to 1 base and at J to 1 base, leaving 13 bases not matched to a gene. The CDR3 consists of 18 residues. CDR3 residues: CASSQVGQSLTESYEQYF. The CDR3 coding sequence is TGTGCCAGCAGCCAAGTGGGACAGAGCCTAACAGAATCCTACGAGCAGTACTTC.

The V call is TRBV29-1, the J call TRBJ2-5; 9 bases agree with TRBD1. Trimming at V came to 4 bases and at J to 5 bases, leaving 5 bases not matched to a gene. CDR1 is SQVTM, CDR2 ANQGSEA, per germline. The CDR3 consists of 13 residues. The CDR3 here is CSVAGQGGETQYF. For the CDR3, the DNA is TGCAGCGTTGCGGGACAGGGCGGCGAGACCCAGTACTTC.

V usage is TRBV7-9 and J usage is TRBJ2-2, with D unresolved. V was cut by 1 base and J by 5 bases, with 11 bases left in between. Germline V gives CDR1 SEHNR, CDR2 FQNEAQ (reference sequence). The length of the CDR3 is 15 residues. This chain's CDR3 is CASSLVTSRTGELFF. DNA of the CDR3: TGTGCCAGCAGCTTAGTCACATCTAGGACCGGGGAGCTGTTTTTT.

This clonotype showed up just a few times. CDR3 nucleotide sequence: TGCAGTGCACGCGTACCAGGACAGCGCCTCTACGAGCAGTACTTC. Amino acid sequence: CSARVPGQRLYEQYF. The V gene is TRBV20-1, the J gene TRBJ2-7, with D tentatively TRBD1 (6 bases). Germline V lookup: CDR1 DFQATT, CDR2 SNEGSKA (reference sequence). The CDR3 is 15 residues long. Trimming removed 6 bases from V and 3 bases from J, with 21 bases in between.

The chain recombines TRBV12-3 or TRBV12-4 with TRBJ2-7; unclear D gene. This CDR3 is built from 16 residues. Trimming pared 3 bases from V and 6 bases from J, leaving 21 bases between. The chain's CDR3 is CASSFEVGRSEPEQYF. CDR3 DNA sequence: TGTGCCAGCAGTTTCGAGGTAGGCCGTTCAGAACCCGAGCAGTACTTC.

V and J are TRBV12-5 and TRBJ2-5, with 8 positions matching TRBD1. V gave up 7 bases and J gave up 7 bases; unmatched junction bases: 5. This CDR3 has 12 residues. Germline V gene sequence: CDR1 LGHNT, CDR2 FRNRAP. CDR3 region: CASAQGAGTQYF. The DNA for the CDR3 is TGTGCTAGTGCCCAGGGGGCCGGGACCCAGTACTTC.

The V and J genes are TRBV20-1 and TRBJ2-6; D gene uncertain. V lost 0 bases, J lost 0 bases, and 6 bases lay in between. This CDR3 has 15 amino acids. From germline, CDR1 is DFQATT and CDR2 SNEGSKA (reference sequence). The CDR3 loop reads CSAREYRSGANVLTF. The CDR3 DNA reads as TGCAGTGCTAGAGAGTACCGCTCTGGGGCCAACGTCCTGACTTTC.

This clonotype was seen many times. V usage is TRBV20-1 and J usage is TRBJ2-3; maybe TRBD1 (5 bases). The CDR3 has 13 residues. Germline lookup yields CDR1 DFQATT and CDR2 SNEGSKA (reference sequence). Trimming shortened V by 3 bases and J by 2 bases, and 9 bases separated the two germline ends. CDR3: CSARGRYTDTQYF. The DNA of the CDR3 is TGCAGTGCTAGGGGGCGGTACACAGATACGCAGTATTTT.